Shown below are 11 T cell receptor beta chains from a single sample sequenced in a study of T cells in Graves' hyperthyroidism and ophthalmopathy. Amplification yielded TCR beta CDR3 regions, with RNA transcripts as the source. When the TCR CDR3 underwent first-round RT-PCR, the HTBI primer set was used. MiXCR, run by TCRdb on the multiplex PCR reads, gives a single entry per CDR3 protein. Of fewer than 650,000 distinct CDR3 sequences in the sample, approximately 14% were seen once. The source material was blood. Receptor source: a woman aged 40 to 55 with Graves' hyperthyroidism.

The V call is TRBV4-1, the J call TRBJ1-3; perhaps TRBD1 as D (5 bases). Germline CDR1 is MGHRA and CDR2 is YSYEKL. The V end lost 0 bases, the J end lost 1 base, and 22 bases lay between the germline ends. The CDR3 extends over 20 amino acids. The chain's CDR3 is CASSQERVVRGAKSGNTIYF. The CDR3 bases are TGCGCCAGCAGCCAAGAAAGAGTAGTCCGAGGGGCGAAGTCTGGAAACACCATATATTTT.

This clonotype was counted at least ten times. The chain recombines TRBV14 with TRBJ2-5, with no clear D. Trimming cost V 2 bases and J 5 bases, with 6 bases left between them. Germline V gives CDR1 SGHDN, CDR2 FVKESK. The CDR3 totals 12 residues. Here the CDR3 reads CASSQFFETQYF. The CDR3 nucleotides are TGTGCCAGCAGCCAATTTTTCGAGACCCAGTACTTC.

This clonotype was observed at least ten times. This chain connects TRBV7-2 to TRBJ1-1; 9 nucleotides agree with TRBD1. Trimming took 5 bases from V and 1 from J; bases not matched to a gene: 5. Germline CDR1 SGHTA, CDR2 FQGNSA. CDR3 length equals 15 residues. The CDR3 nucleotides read TGTGCCAGCAGCATACAGGGGGCGCAGAACACTGAAGCTTTCTTT. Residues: CASSIQGAQNTEAFF.

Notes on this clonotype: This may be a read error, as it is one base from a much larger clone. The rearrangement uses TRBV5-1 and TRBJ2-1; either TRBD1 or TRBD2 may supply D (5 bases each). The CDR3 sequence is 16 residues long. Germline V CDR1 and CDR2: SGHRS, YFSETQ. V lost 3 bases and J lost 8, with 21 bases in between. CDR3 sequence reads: CASSSYSGDPTDEQFF. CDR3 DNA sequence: TGCGCCAGCAGCTCGTATAGTGGGGACCCTACGGATGAGCAGTTCTTC.

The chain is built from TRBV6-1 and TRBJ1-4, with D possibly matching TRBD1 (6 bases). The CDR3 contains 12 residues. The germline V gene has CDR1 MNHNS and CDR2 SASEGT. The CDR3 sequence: CVTRTDNEKLFF. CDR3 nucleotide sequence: TGTGTGACCCGGACAGACAATGAAAAACTGTTTTTT.

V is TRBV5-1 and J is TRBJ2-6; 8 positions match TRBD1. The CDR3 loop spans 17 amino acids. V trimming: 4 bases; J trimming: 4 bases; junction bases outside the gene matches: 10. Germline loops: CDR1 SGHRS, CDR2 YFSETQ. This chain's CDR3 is CASSPGQDRSGANVLTF. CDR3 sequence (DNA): TGCGCCAGCAGCCCGGGACAGGATCGCTCCGGGGCCAACGTCCTGACTTTC.

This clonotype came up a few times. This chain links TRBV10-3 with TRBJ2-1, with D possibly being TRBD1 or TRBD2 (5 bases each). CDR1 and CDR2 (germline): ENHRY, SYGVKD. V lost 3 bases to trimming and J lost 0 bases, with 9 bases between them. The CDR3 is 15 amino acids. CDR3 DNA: TGTGCCATCAGTGACAGGGAGAGCTCCTACAATGAGCAGTTCTTC. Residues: CAISDRESSYNEQFF.

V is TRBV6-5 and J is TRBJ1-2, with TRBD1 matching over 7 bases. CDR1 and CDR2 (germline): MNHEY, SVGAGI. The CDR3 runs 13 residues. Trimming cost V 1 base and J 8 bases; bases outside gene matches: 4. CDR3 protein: CASSYWQGGGYTF. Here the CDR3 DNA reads TGTGCCAGCAGTTACTGGCAGGGGGGAGGCTACACCTTC.

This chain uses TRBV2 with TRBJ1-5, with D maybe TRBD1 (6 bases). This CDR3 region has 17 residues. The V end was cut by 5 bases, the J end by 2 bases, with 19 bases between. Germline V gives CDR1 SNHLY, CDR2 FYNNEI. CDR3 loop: CASSRDTTTSGNQPQHF. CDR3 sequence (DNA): TGTGCCAGCAGTAGGGACACCACAACCTCCGGCAATCAGCCCCAGCATTTT.

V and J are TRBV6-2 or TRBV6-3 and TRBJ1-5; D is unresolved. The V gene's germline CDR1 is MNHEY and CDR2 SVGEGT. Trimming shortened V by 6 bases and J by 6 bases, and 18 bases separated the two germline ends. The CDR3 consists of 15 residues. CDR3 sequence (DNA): TGTGCCAGCAGGTTTCCGGGAGGCCCCAGTCAGCCCCAGCATTTT. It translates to CASRFPGGPSQPQHF.

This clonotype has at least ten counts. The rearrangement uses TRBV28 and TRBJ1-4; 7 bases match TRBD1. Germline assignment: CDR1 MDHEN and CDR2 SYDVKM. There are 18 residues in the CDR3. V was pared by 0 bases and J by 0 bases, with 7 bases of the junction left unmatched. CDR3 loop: CASSLWDRFQATNEKLFF. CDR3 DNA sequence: TGTGCCAGCAGTTTATGGGACAGGTTTCAAGCAACTAATGAAAAACTGTTTTTT.